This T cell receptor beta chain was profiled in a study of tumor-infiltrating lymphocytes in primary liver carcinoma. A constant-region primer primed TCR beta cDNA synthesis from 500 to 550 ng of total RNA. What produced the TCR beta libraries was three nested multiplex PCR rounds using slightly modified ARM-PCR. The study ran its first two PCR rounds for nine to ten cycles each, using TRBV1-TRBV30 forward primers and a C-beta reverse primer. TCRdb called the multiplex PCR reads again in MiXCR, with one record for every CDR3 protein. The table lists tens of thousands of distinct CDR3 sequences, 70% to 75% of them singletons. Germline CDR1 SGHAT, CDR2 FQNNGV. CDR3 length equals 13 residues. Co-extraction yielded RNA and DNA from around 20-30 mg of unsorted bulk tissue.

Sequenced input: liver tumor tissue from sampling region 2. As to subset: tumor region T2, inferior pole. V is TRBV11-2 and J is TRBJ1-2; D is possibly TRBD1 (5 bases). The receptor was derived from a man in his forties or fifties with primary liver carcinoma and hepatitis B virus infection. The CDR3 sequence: CISSLEGSYGYTF. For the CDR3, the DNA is TGTATCAGCAGCTTAGAGGGGAGCTATGGCTACACCTTC.